This TCR beta chain emerged from a study of PD-1 blockade in classical Hodgkin lymphoma. TCRdb keeps only in-frame clones here, not all; method: immunoSEQ multiplex PCR. There are about 29,000 clones in the sample; roughly 87% occur only once, and 2% to 3% lies in the top ten. Regarding this clone: Its specificity is unknown.

Study-wide points: Reported baseline diversity: healthy donors highest, relapsed/refractory patients lowest. Unlike CD8+ TCR diversity, which did not rise significantly by C4D1, CD4+ TCR diversity did.

Every one of the patients relapsed after autologous stem cell transplantation (brentuximab vedotin exposure was variable). CD4+ T cells were purified from thawed PBMCs by magnetic negative selection. Each best response was a complete response, a partial response or progressive disease. In germline, CDR1 is MNHEY, CDR2 SVGAGI. The CDR3 extends over 14 amino acids. The ends were cut back, 2 bases at V and 1 base at J, with 6 bases in the middle. The sample here was CD4+ T cells from blood, taken at baseline. V usage is TRBV6-5 and J usage is TRBJ1-5; D is undetermined. This receptor was taken from a human donor with classical Hodgkin lymphoma. CDR3 DNA: TGTGCCAGCAGTTACAGGGAAAGCAATCAGCCCCAGCATTTT. It encodes CASSYRESNQPQHF.